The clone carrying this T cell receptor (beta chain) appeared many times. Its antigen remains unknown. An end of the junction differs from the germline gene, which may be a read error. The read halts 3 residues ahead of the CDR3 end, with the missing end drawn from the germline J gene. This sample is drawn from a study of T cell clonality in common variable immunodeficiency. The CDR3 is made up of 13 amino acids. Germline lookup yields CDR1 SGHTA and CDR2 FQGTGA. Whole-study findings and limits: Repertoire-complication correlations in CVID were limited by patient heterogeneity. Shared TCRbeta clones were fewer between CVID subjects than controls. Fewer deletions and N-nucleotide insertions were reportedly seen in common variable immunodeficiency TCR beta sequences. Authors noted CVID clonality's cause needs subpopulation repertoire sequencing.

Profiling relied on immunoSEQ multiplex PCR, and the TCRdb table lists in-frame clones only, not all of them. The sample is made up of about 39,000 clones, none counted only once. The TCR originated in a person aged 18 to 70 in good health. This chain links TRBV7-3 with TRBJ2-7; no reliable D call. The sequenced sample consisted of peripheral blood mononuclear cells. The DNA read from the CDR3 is TGTGCCAGCAGCTCCTATACCTCCGACGAG. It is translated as CASSSYTSDE. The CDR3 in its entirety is CASSSYTSDEQYF.